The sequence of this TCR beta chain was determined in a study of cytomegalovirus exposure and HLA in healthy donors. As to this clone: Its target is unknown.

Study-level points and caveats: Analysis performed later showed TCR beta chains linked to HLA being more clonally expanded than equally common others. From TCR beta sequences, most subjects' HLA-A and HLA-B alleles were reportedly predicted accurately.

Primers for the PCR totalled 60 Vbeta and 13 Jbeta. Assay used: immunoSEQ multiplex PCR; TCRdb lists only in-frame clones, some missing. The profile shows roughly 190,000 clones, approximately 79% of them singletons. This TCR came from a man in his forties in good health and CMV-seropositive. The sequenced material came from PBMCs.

The CDR3 DNA reads TGTGCCAGCAGCGGTGGCGGTGATGGGGCTCCATGGTATGGCTACACCTTC. It codes for CASSGGGDGAPWYGYTF. This chain joins TRBV9 and TRBJ1-2, with D possibly being TRBD1 (5 bases). Trimming took 3 bases from V and 5 from J, leaving 23 bases between them. The germline gives CDR1 SGDLS, CDR2 YYNGEE. This CDR3 is 17 amino acids long.